This section outlines one TCR beta chain sequence together with its context. Its antigen is undetermined. Unmatched junction bases numbered 9, after V lost 3 bases and J lost 7 bases. The CDR3 consists of 13 residues. In germline, CDR1 is DFQATT, CDR2 SNEGSKA (reference sequence). These data belong to a study of T cells after yellow fever vaccination. A process of 5'RACE template switching, which added a universal primer site and UMIs, was used to make TCR cDNA. MiXCR, run by TCRdb on the 5' RACE reads, gives a single entry per CDR3 protein. In the table there are some 420,000 distinct CDR3 sequences, approximately 18% of which are singletons. Study outcomes and limitations: Clonotypes found in both CD4 and CD8 compartments made up a small share. Abundant bulk-population clonotypes could contaminate the FACS-sorted repertoires. The secondary T-cell response peaked on day 5, not day 15, but was weaker.

The material sequenced was PBMCs, taken before the yellow fever booster vaccination. The rearrangement joins TRBV20-1 to TRBJ2-7, with 7 bases lining up with TRBD1. The sequence was collected from a young man who received the YFV17D yellow fever vaccine. The CDR3 sequence: CSAREPGQREQYF. The CDR3, as DNA: TGCAGTGCTAGGGAACCGGGACAGCGGGAGCAGTACTTC.